Below, one TCR beta chain is given with its context. The method was immunoSEQ multiplex PCR; TCRdb's version includes in-frame clones alone and lacks a portion of them. The table has approximately 15,000 clones, under 70% seen once. This record belongs to a study of graft-versus-host responses after intestinal transplantation. Deletions cut 1 base from V and 1 base from J, with 5 bases between. This CDR3 contains 14 residues. Germline CDR1 is SGHRS and CDR2 is YFSETQ. Intraepithelial and lamina propria lymphocytes were isolated from graft specimens. The TCR was taken from a human patient who received an intestinal transplant, so some T cells may come from the graft donor. The gene calls are TRBV5-1 and TRBJ2-2; D gene uncertain. The sequenced sample was ileum tissue, obtained roughly 720 days after intestinal transplantation. The CDR3 is CASSLFRNTGELFF. The CDR3 DNA reads TGCGCCAGCAGCTTGTTCCGGAACACCGGGGAGCTGTTTTTT.